Reported below is one TCR beta chain. The antigen is unknown. PCR amplification relied on 60 Vbeta primers (plus 13 Jbeta primers). Method: immunoSEQ multiplex PCR; TCRdb's copy keeps in-frame clones and lacks some. In the table there are 220,000 or so clones, under 80% of which are singletons. This specimen belongs to a study of cytomegalovirus exposure and HLA in healthy donors. Overall study findings and caveats: With DRB1 most and HLA-C fewest, TCR association rates differed between HLA loci in a later analysis. TCR beta V- and J-gene trimming was later associated with a missense DCLRE1C variant.

This CDR3 region has 11 residues. V shed 7 bases and J shed 4 bases, with 7 bases lying between them. CDR1 MDHEN and CDR2 SYDVKM come from the germline V gene. The sample taken for sequencing was PBMCs. The V gene is TRBV28, the J gene TRBJ1-2; maybe TRBD1 (6 bases). The TCR was taken from a woman in her twenties or thirties in good health and CMV-seronegative. The CDR3 DNA reads TGTGCCAGCAAAGGGGGCTATGGCTACACCTTC. Residues: CASKGGYGYTF.